This T cell receptor (beta chain) was captured in a study of long-term antiretroviral therapy in people with HIV. At minimum, one pre-ART and two post-ART PBMC samples were obtained from each donor. Germline V gene sequence: CDR1 LNHDA, CDR2 SQIVND (reference sequence). The CDR3 spans 13 residues. With 4 bases removed from V and 5 bases from J, the gap between germline ends came to 12 bases. Researchers report immunoSEQ v3.0 was run at survey level. The method was immunoSEQ multiplex PCR; TCRdb's version includes in-frame clones alone and lacks a portion of them. The profile shows under 20,000 clones, around 77% of them singletons. This clone was found once.

The V and J genes are TRBV19 and TRBJ2-7, with D tentatively TRBD1 or TRBD2 (5 bases each). This sequence was found in a man aged 25-45 years with HIV. The sample consisted of unsorted PBMCs, taken less than 2.2 years before starting antiretroviral therapy. CDR3 amino acids: CASSREGLDEQYF. The DNA of the CDR3 is TGTGCCAGTAGTAGAGAGGGGCTCGACGAGCAGTACTTC.